This entry lists 21 T cell receptor beta chains sequenced from one sample in a study of tumor-infiltrating lymphocytes in primary liver carcinoma. A constant-region primer served to make TCR beta cDNA from approximately 490 ng total RNA. ARM-PCR was slightly modified, and three nested multiplex PCR rounds with it gave rise to the TCR beta libraries. Use of TRBV1-TRBV30 forward primers with a C-beta reverse primer characterized the first two PCR rounds, which lasted about 9 cycles each. In TCRdb, the multiplex PCR reads were re-called with MiXCR into one record per CDR3 protein. The sample includes 100,000 or so distinct CDR3 sequences, approximately 71% of them seen just once. Taking about 19-32 mg of unsorted bulk tissue, the authors co-extracted RNA and DNA. The specimen was liver tumor tissue from sampling region 5. Described subset: tumor region T5, tumor centre. These receptors were collected from a woman aged 55-69 years with primary liver carcinoma and hepatitis B virus infection.

The rearrangement uses TRBV11-3 and TRBJ2-1; D is ambiguous. The CDR3 has 17 residues. The germline gives CDR1 SGHNT, CDR2 YENEEA. Trimming took 1 base from V and 4 from J, leaving 17 bases between them. CDR3 residues: CASSLAFGLSVYNEQFF. The DNA for the CDR3 is TGTGCCAGCAGCTTAGCTTTCGGTCTAAGTGTTTACAATGAGCAGTTCTTC. The variable domain in full, completed from reference TRBV11-3 and TRBJ2-1, reads EAGVVQSPRYKIIEKKQPVAFWCNPISGHNTLYWYLQNLGQGPELLIRYENEEAVDDSQLPKDRFSAERLKGVDSTLKIQPAELGDSAVYLCASSLAFGLSVYNEQFFGPGTRLTVL.

Many counts were recorded for this clonotype. V gene TRBV29-1 combines with J gene TRBJ2-1; TRBD2 matches at 7 bases. The V gene's germline CDR1 is SQVTM and CDR2 ANQGSEA. This CDR3 spans 16 amino acids. The V gene end was trimmed by 4 bases and the J gene end by 4 bases; junction bases not matched to a gene: 13. The CDR3 spells CSVADPTSELYNEQFF. The CDR3 region has the DNA TGCAGCGTTGCAGACCCCACTAGCGAACTATACAATGAGCAGTTCTTC.

This clonotype was recorded many times. V is TRBV29-1 and J is TRBJ2-4, with 8 bases that match TRBD1. Per germline, CDR1 SQVTM and CDR2 ANQGSEA. This CDR3 comprises 14 residues. Trimming at V came to 6 bases and at J to 6 bases, leaving 10 bases not matched to a gene. The CDR3 is CSVWTGTQGNIQYF. The CDR3, as DNA: TGCAGCGTCTGGACAGGGACACAGGGAAACATTCAGTACTTC.

This clonotype has a count of ten or more. The rearrangement joins TRBV4-1 to TRBJ1-5, with D hard to call. The length of the CDR3 is 16 residues. The germline CDR1 and CDR2 sequences are MGHRA and YSYEKL. V was trimmed by 2 bases and J by 3 bases, leaving 14 bases between them. CDR3 amino acids: CASSQWAEPFNQPQHF. The CDR3 nucleotides read TGCGCCAGCAGCCAATGGGCAGAGCCATTCAATCAGCCCCAGCATTTT.

As to this clonotype: This may be a read error, as it is one base from a much larger clone. J is TRBJ2-2 and V is TRBV5-6, with D possibly being TRBD1 or TRBD2 (5 bases each). CDR1 and CDR2 (germline): SGHDT, YYEEEE. This CDR3 is built from 16 residues. Trimming removed 3 bases at V and 0 bases at J, with 12 bases between. The DNA of the CDR3 is TGTGCCAGCAGCTGGTTTGGGACGGCGAACACCGGGGAGCTGTTTTTT. Residues: CASSWFGTANTGELFF.

Note on this clonotype: This likely comes from a read error, as the CDR3 has no conserved phenylalanine or tryptophan at its end. The CDR3 loop is CASSPGQYFEQYL. The CDR3 DNA reads as TGTGCTAGCAGTCCGGGACAGTATTTCGAGCAGTACTTA. The chain carries TRBV12-3 or TRBV12-4 and TRBJ2-7; 7 bases align to TRBD1. The CDR3 consists of 13 residues.

This clonotype was found a few times. The final CDR3 position lacks the conserved phenylalanine or tryptophan, pointing to a likely read error. J is TRBJ2-1 and V is TRBV11-2; D assignment may be TRBD1 or TRBD2 (5 bases each). Germline V gene sequence: CDR1 SGHAT, CDR2 FQNNGV. This CDR3 is 17 amino acids long. The CDR3 coding sequence is TGTACCAGCAGCTTACGACCGGGACGGAGATTCTACAATGAGCAGTTCTTA. It encodes CTSSLRPGRRFYNEQFL.

A remark on this clonotype: A much more abundant neighbour one base away suggests this may be a read error. The gene calls are TRBV28 and TRBJ1-4; D is possibly TRBD1 (5 bases). From germline, CDR1 is MDHEN and CDR2 SYDVKM. V lost 6 bases and J 6 bases, leaving 17 bases between the germline ends. This CDR3 has 15 residues. The CDR3, as DNA: TGTGCCAGCAGCTCCCGCAGACAGTGGGATGAAAAACTGTTTTTT. Protein product: CASSSRRQWDEKLFF.

Notes on this clonotype: This clone may be a read error of a much larger clone one base away. The rearrangement uses TRBV7-8 and TRBJ2-2, with 12 positions matching TRBD2. Germline V CDR1 and CDR2: SGHVS, FQNEAQ. Trimming at V came to 2 bases and at J to 10 bases, leaving 14 bases not matched to a gene. This CDR3 contains 18 residues. CDR3 loop: CASSLRGLAGGLGEELFF. The CDR3 DNA follows: TGTGCCAGCAGCTTACGGGGGCTAGCGGGAGGGCTCGGCGAGGAGCTGTTTTTT.

Note on this clonotype: A junction end diverges from the germline sequence, so it may reflect a read error. The V gene is TRBV12-3 or TRBV12-4, the J gene TRBJ1-1; 11 nucleotides align to TRBD1. The CDR3 contains 13 residues. The CDR3 reads CANSLGQGARAFF. The CDR3 DNA sequence: TGTGCCAACAGTTTAGGACAGGGGGCGAGGGCTTTCTTT.

Remarks on this clonotype: The junction shows a germline mismatch at one end, possibly a read error. The chain's CDR3 is CVSRPSLDTGELFF. The CDR3, as DNA: TGTGTCAGCAGACCGAGCCTTGACACCGGAGAGTTGTTTTTT. J is TRBJ2-2 and V is TRBV11-1; D unclear. CDR1 is SGHAT and CDR2 is FQDESV in the germline V gene (reference sequence). The CDR3 runs 14 residues. The full variable domain, with the rest looked up from reference TRBV11-1 and TRBJ2-2, is EAEVAQSPRYKITEKSQAVAFWCDPISGHATLYWYRQILGQGPELLVQFQDESVVDDSQLPKDRFSAERLKGVDSTLKIQPAELGDSAMYLCVSRPSLDTGELFFGEGSRLTVL.

At least ten counts were recorded for this clonotype. The V gene is TRBV7-8, the J gene TRBJ2-5; 7 nucleotides line up with TRBD1. CDR3 size: 14 residues. Germline V gene sequence: CDR1 SGHVS, CDR2 FQNEAQ. The V segment lost 3 bases and the J segment 5 bases; nucleotides outside the gene matches: 6. In DNA form, the CDR3 reads TGTGCCAGCAGCTTGAGGGGGCGCTGGGAGACCCAGTACTTC. Protein: CASSLRGRWETQYF.

This clonotype was detected only a few times. Since the CDR3 does not end with the conserved phenylalanine or tryptophan, this likely comes from a read error. The V gene is TRBV11-2, the J gene TRBJ2-2; no clear D. CDR1 and CDR2 from the germline V gene are SGHAT and FQNNGV. The V and J ends lost 5 bases and 3 bases respectively, with 10 bases between them. The CDR3 length is 14 residues. In nucleotides, the CDR3 is TGTGCCAGCAGCACAGACTCGGACACCGGGGAGCTGTTTTTA. Translation gives CASSTDSDTGELFL.

Comment on this clonotype: This may be a read error, as it is one base from a much larger clone. The rearrangement uses TRBV28 and TRBJ1-6; D not certain. Between the trimmed V and J ends, which lost 6 bases and 7 bases, there was a span of 10 bases. The V gene's germline CDR1 is MDHEN and CDR2 SYDVKM. The CDR3 runs to 13 residues. The CDR3 reads CASSNKRNSPLHF. The CDR3 DNA follows: TGTGCCAGCAGCAACAAGAGAAATTCACCCCTCCACTTT. The whole variable domain, filled in from reference TRBV28 and TRBJ1-6, reads DVKVTQSSRYLVKRTGEKVFLECVQDMDHENMFWYRQDPGLGLRLIYFSYDVKMKEKGDIPEGYSVSREKKERFSLILESASTNQTSMYLCASSNKRNSPLHFGNGTRLTVT.

About this clonotype: A junction boundary mismatches the germline segment, possibly from a read error. V usage is TRBV11-2 and J usage is TRBJ2-3, with a possible D match to TRBD2 (5 bases). CDR1 and CDR2 (germline): SGHAT, FQNNGV. This CDR3 spans 17 amino acids. The CDR3 loop reads CTSRLAMGRRSTDMQYF. For the CDR3, the DNA is TGTACCAGCAGATTAGCAATGGGGAGAAGGAGCACAGATATGCAGTATTTT.

This chain connects TRBV4-2 to TRBJ2-3; no clear D. The CDR3 is 16 amino acids. In germline, CDR1 is LGHNA, CDR2 YNFKEQ. Trimming took 2 bases from V and 4 from J, leaving 16 bases between them. CDR3 residues: CASSQNMAREADTQYF. CDR3 in DNA: TGTGCCAGCAGCCAAAATATGGCGAGAGAGGCAGATACGCAGTATTTT.

To note about this clonotype: The conserved phenylalanine or tryptophan normally closing the CDR3 is absent here, so this likely arose from a read error. This chain links TRBV11-3 with TRBJ2-1; the match to TRBD2 covers 11 bases. Germline-derived CDR1 and CDR2 are SGHNT and YENEEA. The CDR3 has 15 residues. The CDR3 reads CARSLLAGDYSEQFS. CDR3 coding DNA: TGTGCCAGAAGCTTACTAGCGGGGGATTACAGTGAGCAGTTCTCC.

This clonotype was found once. This clone may be a read error of a much larger clone one base away. The genes are TRBV10-1 and TRBJ2-7; D may match TRBD1 or TRBD2 (5 bases each). This CDR3 contains 13 residues. From germline, CDR1 is WNHNN and CDR2 SYGVQD (reference sequence). The CDR3 DNA reads as TGCGCCAGCAGTGAGTCCCCCGGGGCCGAGGAGTACTTC. Encoded protein: CASSESPGAEEYF.

For this clonotype: The conserved final phenylalanine or tryptophan is absent from the CDR3, which likely points to a read error. J is TRBJ2-3 and V is TRBV11-3; D possibly corresponds to TRBD2 (5 bases). Between the trimmed V and J ends, which lost 1 base and 11 bases, there was a span of 19 bases. CDR3 size: 15 residues. Germline V lookup: CDR1 SGHNT, CDR2 YENEEA. The CDR3 sequence is CASSLVPGGTDVQYL. CDR3 nucleotides: TGTGCCAGCAGCTTAGTGCCAGGAGGCACAGATGTGCAGTATTTA.

This clonotype was counted a single time. This could be a read error, since a much larger clone is one nucleotide away. The rearrangement joins TRBV6-6 to TRBJ2-1, with 9 nucleotides matching TRBD2. CDR1 is MNHNY and CDR2 is SVGAGI in the germline V gene (reference sequence). CDR3 length: 15 residues. The CDR3 nucleotides read TGTGCCGGCAGCCTCGGGGCGGGGGGGGCTAATGAGCAGTTCTTC. It is translated as CAGSLGAGGANEQFF.

The rearrangement links TRBV4-1 to TRBJ2-2, with D possibly matching TRBD2 (5 bases). Germline CDR1 and CDR2: MGHRA and YSYEKL. Trimming removed 8 bases from V and 6 bases from J, with 19 bases in between. This CDR3 region has 15 residues. CDR3 region: CASEVGPAGPGELFF. CDR3 nucleotides: TGCGCCAGCGAGGTAGGGCCTGCGGGCCCCGGGGAGCTGTTTTTT.